This T cell receptor (beta chain) is from a study of tumor T cells in aggressive B-cell lymphoma. V dropped 1 base and J dropped 6 bases, with 9 bases sitting between them. Looked up from germline, CDR1 is SEHNR and CDR2 is FQNEAQ (reference sequence). The CDR3 consists of 13 residues. This clone was detected only once. The method was immunoSEQ multiplex PCR; TCRdb's version includes in-frame clones alone and lacks a portion of them. Among 1,000 to 1,500 clones listed, 86% were seen once. The sequenced sample consisted of tumor tissue. V is TRBV7-9 and J is TRBJ1-2, with no clear D. The clonotype comes from an adult with diffuse large B cell lymphoma. The chain's CDR3 is CASSLDGVDGYTF. In DNA, the CDR3 is TGTGCCAGCAGCTTAGACGGAGTGGATGGCTACACCTTC.